A selection of T cell receptor beta chains follows, all from one sample in a study of monozygotic twins with inflammatory bowel disease. From the 5' RACE reads, TCRdb lists one entry per CDR3 protein and no DNA. Its table records fewer than 400,000 distinct CDR3 sequences. Sequenced sample: blood. The source is a human donor with ulcerative colitis or Crohn's disease, or a healthy co-twin of an affected twin (not recorded which). The CDR3 runs from the conserved cysteine through the conserved F or W.

CDR3aa: CASSWRNEQFF
j_gene: TRBJ2-1
v_gene: TRBV14

CDR3aa: CASSPTGGLTQPQHF
j_gene: TRBJ1-5
v_gene: TRBV18

CDR3aa: CASSLGGGEKLFF
j_gene: TRBJ1-4
v_gene: TRBV7-9

CDR3aa: CSARLGARSYNEQFF
j_gene: TRBJ2-1
v_gene: TRBV20-1

CDR3aa: CASSLLASGERFF
j_gene: TRBJ2-1
v_gene: TRBV7-8

CDR3aa: CAGGTVDNQPQHF
j_gene: TRBJ1-5
v_gene: TRBV19

CDR3aa: CASTLARRASKQFF
j_gene: TRBJ2-1
v_gene: TRBV19

CDR3aa: CSGGGQGARTEAFF
j_gene: TRBJ1-1
v_gene: TRBV29-1

CDR3aa: CASSLSGYNTGELFF
j_gene: TRBJ2-2
v_gene: TRBV5-1

CDR3aa: CSARTTDRALDYGYTF
j_gene: TRBJ1-2
v_gene: TRBV20-1

CDR3aa: CSGQGDGSSYEQYF
j_gene: TRBJ2-7
v_gene: TRBV29-1

CDR3aa: CASSRGGSAQPQHF
j_gene: TRBJ1-5
v_gene: TRBV5-6

CDR3aa: CASSQRTDRGAEAFF
j_gene: TRBJ1-1
v_gene: TRBV3-1

CDR3aa: CASKRAGQEKLFF
j_gene: TRBJ1-4
v_gene: TRBV19

CDR3aa: CASSFSSGRVETQHF
j_gene: TRBJ2-5
v_gene: TRBV7-2

CDR3aa: CASSYFQEAANQPQHF
j_gene: TRBJ1-5
v_gene: TRBV6-5

CDR3aa: CASSWRFTDTQYF
j_gene: TRBJ2-3
v_gene: TRBV9

CDR3aa: CASSLIMNTEAFF
j_gene: TRBJ1-1
v_gene: TRBV7-2

CDR3aa: CASSVQWTGEQFF
j_gene: TRBJ2-1
v_gene: TRBV9

CDR3aa: CSARVVAAGELFF
j_gene: TRBJ2-2
v_gene: TRBV20-1

CDR3aa: CASTLRERETQYF
j_gene: TRBJ2-5
v_gene: TRBV7-2

CDR3aa: CASSPRQGARNQPQHF
j_gene: TRBJ1-5
v_gene: TRBV18

CDR3aa: CASNNRPDGYTF
j_gene: TRBJ1-2
v_gene: TRBV7-9

CDR3aa: CAISDLAATYNEQFF
j_gene: TRBJ2-1
v_gene: TRBV10-3

CDR3aa: CAITTGEGNYEQYF
j_gene: TRBJ2-7
v_gene: TRBV10-3

CDR3aa: CASSPRLAGLNTGELFF
j_gene: TRBJ2-2
v_gene: TRBV13

CDR3aa: CASTYGLTYEQYF
j_gene: TRBJ2-7
v_gene: TRBV5-1

CDR3aa: CASSLGLAGGSIRYF
j_gene: TRBJ2-4
v_gene: TRBV5-6

CDR3aa: CASSSRTGAYEKLFF
j_gene: TRBJ1-4
v_gene: TRBV5-1

CDR3aa: CASSRVGEGDTEAFF
j_gene: TRBJ1-1
v_gene: TRBV28

CDR3aa: CASSSNLAGGDEQFF
j_gene: TRBJ2-1
v_gene: TRBV7-2

CDR3aa: CASTGQGYEQYF
j_gene: TRBJ2-7
v_gene: TRBV12-3/TRBV12-4

CDR3aa: CASSLTGLRSPLHF
j_gene: TRBJ1-6
v_gene: TRBV27

CDR3aa: CASSLNGQATNEKLFF
j_gene: TRBJ1-4
v_gene: TRBV5-1

CDR3aa: CASSTQPSTGELFF
j_gene: TRBJ2-2
v_gene: TRBV9

CDR3aa: CASGETRLLEQYF
j_gene: TRBJ2-7
v_gene: TRBV6-2/TRBV6-3

CDR3aa: CASSPQGETQYF
j_gene: TRBJ2-5
v_gene: TRBV18

CDR3aa: CASSQATGAPVRAFF
j_gene: TRBJ1-1
v_gene: TRBV3-1

CDR3aa: CASSLTLGPGELFF
j_gene: TRBJ2-2
v_gene: TRBV7-3

CDR3aa: CAWTGQVNSPLHF
j_gene: TRBJ1-6
v_gene: TRBV30

CDR3aa: CASGPRTSGANVLTF
j_gene: TRBJ2-6
v_gene: TRBV23-1

CDR3aa: CASSLGGSSGETQYF
j_gene: TRBJ2-5
v_gene: TRBV7-2

CDR3aa: CASSFAGIGFYEQYF
j_gene: TRBJ2-7
v_gene: TRBV28

CDR3aa: CASKVPGQGGDTEAFF
j_gene: TRBJ1-1
v_gene: TRBV5-4

CDR3aa: CATSDTGAFGGGPANEQFF
j_gene: TRBJ2-1
v_gene: TRBV24-1

CDR3aa: CASSLAGQGDSPLHF
j_gene: TRBJ1-6
v_gene: TRBV5-1

CDR3aa: CASSEDRGNQPQHF
j_gene: TRBJ1-5
v_gene: TRBV28

CDR3aa: CASRDRQYEAFF
j_gene: TRBJ1-1
v_gene: TRBV25-1

CDR3aa: CASSPLPQDRGIYF
j_gene: TRBJ2-7
v_gene: TRBV12-3/TRBV12-4

CDR3aa: CASSFWGTVYNEQFF
j_gene: TRBJ2-1
v_gene: TRBV18